One sample yielded the 20 T cell receptor beta chains listed below, sequenced in a study of response to subunit inactivated influenza vaccine (dated by TCRdb to the late 2010s). The protocol used for the library was RT-PCR. The run used an Illumina HiSeq 2500. TCRdb ran its own pipeline on the public reads, namely fastp trimming at Q25 and MiXCR clone calling, and kept in-frame beta chains. Each CDR3 protein appears once, grouped with its most common genes and DNA. The sample table contains just under 550,000 distinct CDR3 sequences; only one count was recorded for roughly 23% of them. Roughly 2.8% of the sample is in the top ten clones. The data also belong to a second study, concerning T cells expressing NK-cell markers. The other study reports the following: TCR beta cDNA libraries were prepared using 5'RACE template switching, which introduced a universal primer site and unique molecular identifiers.

This specimen consisted of CD4+ T cells sorted from PBMCs, obtained less than 13 days after vaccination. The source of these receptors is a man over 45 who received an inactivated influenza vaccine. Donor details come from another sample of the same person, matched by shared clones.

This chain links TRBV7-2 with TRBJ2-1, with D possibly TRBD2 on 5 matching bases. Trimming left V 4 bases short and J 6 bases short, with 10 bases between. This CDR3 has 13 residues. CDR1 and CDR2 (germline): SGHTA, FQGNSA. The DNA for the CDR3 is TGTGCCAGCAGCTCGAATAGCGTCAATGAGCAGTTCTTC. It yields the protein CASSSNSVNEQFF.

This clonotype turned up a few times. The V call is TRBV4-2, the J call TRBJ1-1; 7 bases are a match to TRBD1. This CDR3 comprises 16 residues. V lost 4 bases, J lost 5 bases, and 13 bases stayed unmatched. The V gene's germline CDR1 is LGHNA and CDR2 YNFKEQ. The CDR3, as DNA: TGTGCCAGCAGCCCACTTCAACAGGGGAGAGGTACTGAAGCTTTCTTT. It is translated as CASSPLQQGRGTEAFF.

This clonotype was seen a few times. V and J are TRBV11-2 and TRBJ2-5, with TRBD2 matching 9 bases. Germline CDR1 reads SGHAT; CDR2 reads FQNNGV. CDR3 length equals 14 residues. V gave up 7 bases and J gave up 5 bases; unmatched junction bases: 8. CDR3 region: CASTLSGGRETQYF. The DNA for the CDR3 is TGTGCCAGCACCCTTAGCGGGGGCCGCGAGACCCAGTACTTC.

This clonotype appeared a few times. The chain uses TRBV7-9 and TRBJ2-3, with TRBD2 matching over 7 bases. J gave up 0 bases and V 7 bases, and 7 bases lay outside the gene matches. The V gene's germline CDR1 is SEHNR and CDR2 FQNEAQ (reference sequence). The CDR3 loop spans 15 amino acids. Here the CDR3 DNA reads TGTGCCAGCAACATAGGACTAGAAAGCACAGATACGCAGTATTTT. Its translation: CASNIGLESTDTQYF.

The V gene is TRBV11-1, the J gene TRBJ2-5; D unresolved. V lost 5 bases and J lost 3, with 25 bases in between. Germline V gene sequence: CDR1 SGHAT, CDR2 FQDESV (reference sequence). The CDR3 contains 18 residues. In nucleotides, the CDR3 is TGTGCCAGCAGCCTGGGCGGTTTGGGTCACCGGTCTAAAGAGACCCAGTACTTC. It codes for CASSLGGLGHRSKETQYF.

The rearrangement uses TRBV20-1 and TRBJ1-3, with 8 nucleotides matching TRBD1. The CDR3 is 15 residues long. Looked up from germline, CDR1 is DFQATT and CDR2 is SNEGSKA (reference sequence). The trim removed 4 bases at V and 2 bases at J, leaving 7 bases unmatched. The CDR3 region has the DNA TGCAGTGCTACCAACAGACAGGGGACTGGAAACACCATATATTTT. This translates into CSATNRQGTGNTIYF.

This clonotype occurred a few times. The chain employs TRBV7-3 and TRBJ2-3, with TRBD2 matching 12 bases. The CDR3 is 16 residues long. Germline CDR1 SGHTA, CDR2 FQGTGA. V lost 4 bases to trimming and J lost 2 bases; unmatched junction nucleotides: 4. DNA for the CDR3: TGTGCCAGCAGCTCAGGACTAGCGGGACACACAGATACGCAGTATTTT. It codes for CASSSGLAGHTDTQYF.

The rearrangement uses TRBV9 and TRBJ2-3; TRBD2 agrees at 8 bases. Germline-derived CDR1 and CDR2 are SGDLS and YYNGEE. The V and J ends lost 0 bases and 1 base, in that order; junction bases with no gene match: 1. The CDR3 spans 15 residues. CDR3 amino acids: CASSVVAGRTDTQYF. The CDR3 DNA is TGTGCCAGCAGCGTAGTAGCGGGGCGCACAGATACGCAGTATTTT. Full variable domain (missing parts from reference TRBV9 and TRBJ2-3): DSGVTQTPKHLITATGQRVTLRCSPRSGDLSVYWYQQSLDQGLQFLIQYYNGEERAKGNILERFSAQQFPDLHSELNLSSLELGDSALYFCASSVVAGRTDTQYFGPGTRLTVL.

This clonotype turned up a few times. V and J are TRBV25-1 and TRBJ1-1; no clear D gene. V was shortened by 4 bases and J by 5 bases, with 8 bases between the two germline ends. Germline V lookup: CDR1 MGHDK, CDR2 SYGVNS. The CDR3 is 12 amino acids. The CDR3 loop reads CASSAGWTEAFF. In DNA form, the CDR3 reads TGTGCCAGCAGTGCGGGTTGGACTGAAGCTTTCTTT.

The CDR3 loop is CSARVPGTGELFF. Here the CDR3 DNA reads TGCAGTGCTAGAGTACCGGGCACCGGGGAGCTGTTTTTT. The chain uses TRBV20-1 and TRBJ2-2; D is uncertain. The CDR3 consists of 13 residues. The germline V gene encodes CDR1 DFQATT and CDR2 SNEGSKA (reference sequence). The V end lost 1 base, the J end lost 4 bases, and 7 bases lay between the germline ends.

This chain joins TRBV2 and TRBJ1-1; 10 nucleotides agree with TRBD1. The CDR3 is 13 amino acids. The trim removed 5 bases at V and 9 bases at J, leaving 6 bases unmatched. The V gene's germline CDR1 is SNHLY and CDR2 FYNNEI. The CDR3, as DNA: TGTGCCAGCAGTTCCGGACAGGGGGTAAAAGCTTTCTTT. It codes for CASSSGQGVKAFF.

This clonotype was detected a few times. The V call is TRBV20-1, the J call TRBJ2-5; D tentatively fits TRBD1 or TRBD2 (5 bases each). V lost 5 bases, J lost 1 base, and 17 bases lay in between. Germline V CDR1 and CDR2: DFQATT, SNEGSKA (reference sequence). The CDR3 covers 15 residues. This chain's CDR3 is CSARHGAMVQETQYF. The CDR3 nucleotides are TGCAGTGCTCGGCACGGGGCCATGGTCCAAGAGACCCAGTACTTC.

This chain links TRBV15 with TRBJ2-5, with D hard to call. Germline V gene data show CDR1 as LNHNV and CDR2 as YYDKDF (reference sequence). V was shortened by 1 base and J by 4 bases, with 13 bases between the two germline ends. This CDR3 is 15 amino acids long. The CDR3 reads CATSRANRSPETQYF. In DNA form, the CDR3 reads TGTGCCACCAGCAGAGCCAATCGGAGTCCAGAGACCCAGTACTTC.

The chain combines TRBV12-3 or TRBV12-4 with TRBJ2-3, with D possibly TRBD2 on 6 matching bases. Trimming shortened V by 7 bases and J by 3 bases, and 20 bases separated the two germline ends. The CDR3 runs to 16 residues. CDR3 DNA: TGTGCCAGCACCTTACGGGCGAAGAGCGGGACAGATACGCAGTATTTT. It encodes CASTLRAKSGTDTQYF.

This clonotype was seen a single time. This chain links TRBV7-9 with TRBJ2-3; D might be TRBD1 or TRBD2, each matching 5 bases. CDR3 length: 14 residues. Trimming removed 2 bases at V and 2 bases at J, with 8 bases between. Germline-derived CDR1 and CDR2 are SEHNR and FQNEAQ (reference sequence). CDR3 loop: CASSLRDLTDTQYF. CDR3 DNA: TGTGCCAGCAGCTTAAGGGACCTCACAGATACGCAGTATTTT.

CDR3 in amino acids: CASSIGGADNEQFF. As DNA, the CDR3 is TGTGCCAGCAGCATCGGGGGGGCAGACAATGAGCAGTTCTTC. The chain employs TRBV7-9 and TRBJ2-1; 8 positions match TRBD2. V shed 5 bases, J shed 5 bases, and the junction held 5 bases outside the gene matches. Germline V CDR1 and CDR2: SEHNR, FQNEAQ (reference sequence). This CDR3 has 14 amino acids.

The V call is TRBV28, the J call TRBJ2-2; D unresolved. Germline CDR1 is MDHEN and CDR2 is SYDVKM. The CDR3 spans 12 residues. The V gene lost 8 bases and the J gene lost 4 bases, with 8 bases spanning the gap. CDR3: CASGVSTGELFF. For the CDR3, the DNA is TGTGCCAGCGGGGTATCCACCGGGGAGCTGTTTTTT.

This clonotype was counted only a few times. This chain connects TRBV12-3 or TRBV12-4 to TRBJ2-7; 9 bases fit TRBD1. CDR3 length: 16 amino acids. The ends lost 2 bases at V and 4 bases at J; junction bases unmatched: 9. CDR3 amino acids: CASSLRGGDRGYEQYF. CDR3 nucleotides: TGTGCCAGCAGTTTACGTGGGGGAGACAGGGGGTACGAGCAGTACTTC.

This clonotype showed up just a few times. V usage is TRBV11-3 and J usage is TRBJ2-1, with a possible D match to TRBD2 (7 bases). In germline, CDR1 is SGHNT, CDR2 YENEEA. This CDR3 comprises 15 residues. V was clipped by 5 bases and J by 5 bases, with 16 bases between them. This chain's CDR3 is CASSGGAGHDNEQFF. The CDR3 DNA sequence: TGTGCCAGCAGCGGGGGGGCCGGTCACGACAATGAGCAGTTCTTC.

This clonotype was seen a handful of times. The chain recombines TRBV6-4 with TRBJ2-7, with D tentatively TRBD1 (6 bases). Germline V gene lookup returns CDR1 MRHNA and CDR2 SNTAGT. The V end lost 6 bases, the J end lost 0 bases, and 27 bases lay between the germline ends. This CDR3 contains 19 residues. The CDR3: CASSDLTGTTWGRSYEQYF. CDR3 nucleotides: TGTGCCAGCAGCGACCTGACAGGCACTACCTGGGGTCGCTCCTACGAGCAGTACTTC.